This T cell receptor beta chain originates from a study of T cell changes during pregnancy in multiple sclerosis. Method: immunoSEQ multiplex PCR; TCRdb's copy keeps in-frame clones and lacks some. This table holds nearly 110,000 clones, around 93% found once. This clone was seen a few times. The receptor comes from a female donor in good health, enrolled as a control in a pregnancy study. The sequences come from peripheral blood, collected in the third trimester of pregnancy.

CDR3 coding DNA: TGTGCCAGCAGCGTAGGGGTGGGGAGAGCTTTCTTT. This codes for CASSVGVGRAFF. The rearrangement uses TRBV9 and TRBJ1-1; D is unresolved. The CDR3 runs to 12 residues. CDR1 and CDR2 from the germline V gene are SGDLS and YYNGEE. The V end was cut by 0 bases, the J end by 10 bases, with 10 bases between.